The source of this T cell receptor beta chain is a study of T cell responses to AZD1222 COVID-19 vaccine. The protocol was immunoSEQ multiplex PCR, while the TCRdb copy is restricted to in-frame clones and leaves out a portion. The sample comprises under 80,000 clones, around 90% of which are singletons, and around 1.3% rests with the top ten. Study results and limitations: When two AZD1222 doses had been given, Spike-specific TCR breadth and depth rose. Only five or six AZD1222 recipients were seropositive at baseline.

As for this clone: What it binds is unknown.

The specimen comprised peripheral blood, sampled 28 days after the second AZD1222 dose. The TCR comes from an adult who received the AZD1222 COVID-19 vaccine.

The CDR3 sequence: CAISESGRRPSYEQYF. The DNA for the CDR3 is TGTGCCATCAGTGAGTCGGGCAGGAGACCCTCCTACGAGCAGTACTTC. This chain connects TRBV10-3 to TRBJ2-7, with D unresolved. This CDR3 comprises 16 residues. With 0 bases removed from V and 0 bases from J, the gap between germline ends came to 12 bases. Germline CDR1 and CDR2: ENHRY and SYGVKD.